One sample yielded the 27 T cell receptor beta chains listed below, sequenced in a study of technical replicates of blood from several donors (dated 2017 in TCRdb). Libraries were constructed by the immunoSEQ multiplex PCR assay. Entries here come from immuneACCESS through TCRdb and include only in-frame sequences with V and J called. Some clones fail to appear in such tables; in the studies checked, an unresolved V gene covers under half of the shortfall, and the cause of the remainder is unknown. The sample table shows 95,000 to 100,000 clones, and approximately 96% are seen once. Less than 0.25% of the sample comes from the top ten. The sample consisted of T cells isolated from PBMCs. The receptors shown here come from a human donor in good health.

Remarks on this clone: The junction differs from germline at one of its ends, possibly a read error. V gene TRBV7-9 combines with J gene TRBJ1-4; weak D call: TRBD1 (6 bases). In germline, CDR1 is SEHNR, CDR2 FQNEAQ (reference sequence). This CDR3 has 15 amino acids. DNA for the CDR3: TGTGCCAGCAGGTTAGGGGGAGGTCCGAATGAAAAACTGTTTTTT. This encodes CASRLGGGPNEKLFF.

This sequence joins TRBV7-2 and TRBJ2-1, with TRBD2 matching over 7 bases. Trimming took 6 bases from V and 6 from J; bases not matched to a gene: 11. CDR1 and CDR2 (germline): SGHTA, FQGNSA. This CDR3 is 15 amino acids long. The CDR3 sequence is CASRMKGLVVNEQFF. Here the CDR3 DNA reads TGTGCCAGCAGGATGAAAGGACTAGTAGTCAATGAGCAGTTCTTC.

In this sample, this clone turned up once. DNA for the CDR3: TGTGCCAGCAGCTTGACTTCCGTCAGGGACTATAATTCACCCCTCCACTTT. Protein product: CASSLTSVRDYNSPLHF. The chain combines TRBV5-6 with TRBJ1-6; TRBD1 might be the D (5 bases). Germline CDR1 and CDR2: SGHDT and YYEEEE. The V end was cut by 1 base, the J end by 3 bases, with 14 bases between. CDR3 size: 17 residues. Based on the CDR3 plus reference TRBV5-6 and TRBJ1-6, the full variable domain is DAGVTQSPTHLIKTRGQQVTLRCSPKSGHDTVSWYQQALGQGPQFIFQYYEEEERQRGNFPDRFSGHQFPNYSSELNVNALLLGDSALYLCASSLTSVRDYNSPLHFGNGTRLTVT.

This clone was picked up a small number of times. The chain employs TRBV19 and TRBJ1-1, with 8 bases that match TRBD1. Trimming cost V 6 bases and J 6 bases; bases outside gene matches: 12. Germline V gene lookup returns CDR1 LNHDA and CDR2 SQIVND (reference sequence). The CDR3 spans 15 residues. The CDR3 nucleotides read TGTGCCAGTAGCCCCATTGACAGGGGAGGGTCTGAAGCTTTCTTT. Protein: CASSPIDRGGSEAFF.

The rearrangement links TRBV5-6 to TRBJ2-6; 10 bases are a match to TRBD1. V shed 4 bases, J shed 0 bases, and the junction held 7 bases outside the gene matches. This CDR3 is built from 18 residues. Germline lookup yields CDR1 SGHDT and CDR2 YYEEEE. The CDR3 DNA sequence: TGTGCCAGCAGCGATCGGGACAGGGGTACCTCTGGGGCCAACGTCCTGACTTTC. Translation: CASSDRDRGTSGANVLTF.

The chain couples TRBV5-1 to TRBJ1-1; D unclear. The CDR3 consists of 14 residues. Trimming removed 2 bases from V and 5 bases from J, with 13 bases in between. Germline CDR1 is SGHRS and CDR2 is YFSETQ. CDR3 protein: CASSFEPSDTEAFF. The CDR3 DNA follows: TGCGCCAGCAGCTTTGAACCCTCAGATACTGAAGCTTTCTTT.

The chain recombines TRBV27 with TRBJ2-3; 10 nucleotides align to TRBD2. J lost 4 bases, V lost 3 bases, and 7 bases had no gene match. This CDR3 has 16 amino acids. Germline CDR1 is MNHEY and CDR2 is SMNVEV (reference sequence). The CDR3 coding sequence is TGTGCCAGCAGTTTGAAAAGCGGGAGGGCCCCAGATACGCAGTATTTT. This sequence encodes CASSLKSGRAPDTQYF.

The chain's CDR3 is CASALMTGWGEAFF. The DNA of the CDR3 is TGTGCTAGTGCCTTAATGACAGGTTGGGGAGAAGCTTTCTTT. The genes are TRBV12-5 and TRBJ1-1, with D possibly TRBD1 on 6 matching bases. V lost 7 bases and J lost 8, with 20 bases in between. Germline V lookup: CDR1 LGHNT, CDR2 FRNRAP. The CDR3 runs to 14 residues. Complete variable domain (other parts from reference TRBV12-5 and TRBJ1-1): DARVTQTPRHKVTEMGQEVTMRCQPILGHNTVFWYRQTMMQGLELLAYFRNRAPLDDSGMPKDRFSAEMPDATLATLKIQPSEPRDSAVYFCASALMTGWGEAFFGQGTRLTVV.

The genes are TRBV6-6 and TRBJ1-3; 8 nucleotides match TRBD1. This CDR3 has 13 amino acids. V lost 5 bases to trimming and J lost 3 bases; unmatched junction nucleotides: 0. CDR1 is MNHNY and CDR2 is SVGAGI in the germline V gene (reference sequence). The CDR3 protein is CASSGTGGNTIYF. The CDR3 nucleotides are TGTGCCAGCAGTGGGACAGGTGGAAACACCATATATTTT.

In the case of this clone: Sequence at one end of the junction differs from germline and may be a read error. The chain carries TRBV7-9 and TRBJ1-1; 9 nucleotides match TRBD1. Germline-derived CDR1 and CDR2 are SEHNR and FQNEAQ (reference sequence). The CDR3 is 14 residues long. As DNA, the CDR3 is TGTGCCAGCAGCCAACAGGGGGCGAACATTGAAGCTTTCTTT. Its protein product is CASSQQGANIEAFF.

The chain combines TRBV4-1 with TRBJ1-3; weak D call: TRBD1 (5 bases). The CDR3 has 15 residues. Germline CDR1 and CDR2: MGHRA and YSYEKL. Trimming stripped 3 bases from V and 0 bases from J, with 9 bases between. The CDR3 coding sequence is TGCGCCAGCAGCCATCCAGGGCTCTCTGGAAACACCATATATTTT. Translated, it gives CASSHPGLSGNTIYF.

This chain links TRBV7-2 with TRBJ1-2; a possible D gene is TRBD1 (6 bases). This CDR3 comprises 15 residues. V was cut by 5 bases and J by 2 bases, with 15 bases left in between. CDR1 is SGHTA, CDR2 FQGNSA, per germline. The CDR3 protein is CASSTRGGINYGYTF. Here the CDR3 DNA reads TGTGCCAGCAGCACACGCGGGGGCATAAACTATGGCTACACCTTC.

The V and J genes are TRBV11-3 and TRBJ2-5; D gene uncertain. This CDR3 comprises 14 residues. Germline CDR1 reads SGHNT; CDR2 reads YENEEA. V lost 1 base to trimming and J lost 2 bases, with 8 bases between them. CDR3 amino acids: CASSLGYGQETQYF. The CDR3 coding sequence is TGTGCCAGCAGCTTAGGTTACGGGCAAGAGACCCAGTACTTC.

The rearrangement uses TRBV13 and TRBJ1-3; TRBD1 matches 9 bases. J was trimmed by 0 bases and V by 0 bases; bases with no gene match: 6. The CDR3 has 18 amino acids. Germline V lookup: CDR1 PRHDT, CDR2 FYEKMQ (reference sequence). The CDR3 bases are TGTGCCAGCAGCTTAGGCCAGGGACAGGGCAGCTCTGGAAACACCATATATTTT. Translating gives CASSLGQGQGSSGNTIYF.

This clone was seen just once. The rearrangement links TRBV4-1 to TRBJ1-1, with D possibly TRBD1 on 6 matching bases. Germline V lookup: CDR1 MGHRA, CDR2 YSYEKL. V gave up 6 bases and J gave up 8 bases, with 19 bases separating them. The CDR3 is 14 residues long. The CDR3 DNA reads TGCGCCAGCAGGGGGACAAGGGGGGGGATGGAAGCTTTCTTT. The encoded protein is CASRGTRGGMEAFF.

Written as DNA, the CDR3 is TGTGCCAGCAGCGGGGAGCAGGATATGAACACTGAAGCTTTCTTT. Protein product: CASSGEQDMNTEAFF. V is TRBV9 and J is TRBJ1-1; unclear D gene. CDR1 is SGDLS, CDR2 YYNGEE, per germline. Trimming removed 3 bases at V and 0 bases at J, with 12 bases between. The CDR3 length is 15 residues. The whole variable domain, filled in from reference TRBV9 and TRBJ1-1, reads DSGVTQTPKHLITATGQRVTLRCSPRSGDLSVYWYQQSLDQGLQFLIQYYNGEERAKGNILERFSAQQFPDLHSELNLSSLELGDSALYFCASSGEQDMNTEAFFGQGTRLTVV.

In regard to this clone: Other DNA sequences in the sample encode the same CDR3. V gene TRBV2 combines with J gene TRBJ2-5, with 7 bases lining up with TRBD1. CDR3 length: 14 amino acids. V lost 9 bases and J lost 7; bases outside the gene matches: 14. Germline V gene data show CDR1 as SNHLY and CDR2 as FYNNEI. CDR3 protein: CASTGLQGVGTQYF. CDR3 nucleotide sequence: TGTGCCAGTACAGGACTGCAGGGGGTAGGGACCCAGTACTTC.

In DNA, the CDR3 is TGTGCCAGTAGAAGCCCACGGTATAGCAATCAGCCCCAGCATTTT. It encodes CASRSPRYSNQPQHF. The chain joins TRBV19 to TRBJ1-5; unclear D gene. The CDR3 runs 15 residues. Deletions cut 6 bases from V and 0 bases from J, with 12 bases between. Germline V gives CDR1 LNHDA, CDR2 SQIVND (reference sequence). Drawing the rest from reference TRBV19 and TRBJ1-5, the complete variable domain is DGGITQSPKYLFRKEGQNVTLSCEQNLNHDAMYWYRQDPGQGLRLIYYSQIVNDFQKGDIAEGYSVSREKKESFPLTVTSAQKNPTAFYLCASRSPRYSNQPQHFGDGTRLSIL.

V and J are TRBV30 and TRBJ1-1; no firm D call. The CDR3 totals 13 residues. V lost 7 bases and J lost 0, with 12 bases in between. The V gene's germline CDR1 is GTSNPN and CDR2 SVGIG (reference sequence). The CDR3 DNA is TGTGCCTCTAACAGAGCCATGAACACTGAAGCTTTCTTT. Amino acid sequence: CASNRAMNTEAFF. Using reference TRBV30 and TRBJ1-1 for the parts outside the CDR3, the full variable domain is SQTIHQWPATLVQPVGSPLSLECTVEGTSNPNLYWYRQAAGRGLQLLFYSVGIGQISSEVPQNLSASRPQDRQFILSSKKLLLSDSGFYLCASNRAMNTEAFFGQGTRLTVV.

J is TRBJ1-1 and V is TRBV5-8, with 8 bases aligning to TRBD1. Germline CDR1 is SGHTS and CDR2 is YDEGEE. Losses at the gene ends were 2 bases for V and 5 bases for J; bases not matched to a gene: 8. The CDR3 is 15 amino acids. CDR3 residues: CASSFRDRMGTEAFF. The CDR3 DNA follows: TGTGCCAGCAGCTTTCGGGACAGGATGGGAACTGAAGCTTTCTTT.

This chain joins TRBV10-1 and TRBJ2-2, with a tentative D call TRBD1 (5 bases). Germline V lookup: CDR1 WNHNN, CDR2 SYGVQD (reference sequence). V was pared by 4 bases and J by 7 bases, with 13 bases between. The CDR3 contains 14 residues. The CDR3 DNA is TGCGCCAGCAGTGGCCCAGGGAAGGGCGGGGAGCTGTTTTTT. This encodes CASSGPGKGGELFF.

This clone was detected once. V usage is TRBV19 and J usage is TRBJ2-3; no firm D call. The CDR3 has 17 residues. Per germline, CDR1 LNHDA and CDR2 SQIVND (reference sequence). Between the trimmed V and J ends, which lost 4 bases and 0 bases, there was a span of 17 bases. The CDR3 here is CASSNGQVSISTDTQYF. The CDR3 nucleotides are TGTGCCAGTAGTAATGGGCAGGTCTCCATTAGCACAGATACGCAGTATTTT.

V and J are TRBV19 and TRBJ1-1, with D possibly TRBD1 on 6 matching bases. Trimming pared 5 bases from V and 5 bases from J, leaving 12 bases between. Germline loops: CDR1 LNHDA, CDR2 SQIVND (reference sequence). This CDR3 has 13 residues. The DNA for the CDR3 is TGTGCCAGTAGTGGTAGGGGGTGGACTGAAGCTTTCTTT. This encodes CASSGRGWTEAFF.

The V gene is TRBV19, the J gene TRBJ1-5; TRBD1 aligns across 10 bases. The CDR3 has 15 residues. Germline trimming cut 6 bases from V and 0 bases from J; bases unmatched to any gene: 2. Germline lookup yields CDR1 LNHDA and CDR2 SQIVND (reference sequence). As DNA, the CDR3 is TGTGCCAGTAGGGGACAGGGGAATAGCAATCAGCCCCAGCATTTT. It translates to CASRGQGNSNQPQHF.

The chain combines TRBV13 with TRBJ2-2, with D possibly matching TRBD2 (6 bases). The ends were cut back, 5 bases at V and 7 bases at J, with 8 bases in the middle. The CDR3 is made up of 12 amino acids. CDR1 is PRHDT and CDR2 is FYEKMQ in the germline V gene (reference sequence). The CDR3 region has the DNA TGTGCCAGCAGCCCGGGAGTCGGGGAGCTGTTTTTT. Its translation: CASSPGVGELFF.

V usage is TRBV7-3 and J usage is TRBJ1-1; D is ambiguous. The ends were cut back, 2 bases at V and 4 bases at J, with 8 bases in the middle. The V gene's germline CDR1 is SGHTA and CDR2 FQGTGA. This CDR3 is 13 amino acids long. CDR3 nucleotides: TGTGCCAGCAGCTTAGTAGTCTCCACTGAAGCTTTCTTT. Encoded protein: CASSLVVSTEAFF.

The chain carries TRBV7-2 and TRBJ2-2; D possibly corresponds to TRBD2 (6 bases). The CDR3 is 14 amino acids. V dropped 5 bases and J dropped 7 bases, with 14 bases sitting between them. Germline V gene sequence: CDR1 SGHTA, CDR2 FQGNSA. The CDR3 bases are TGTGCCAGCAGCCTTGACCCAGCGGGCGGGGAGCTGTTTTTT. It is translated as CASSLDPAGGELFF.